A selection of T cell receptor beta chains follows, all from one sample in a study of Ad26.COV2.S vaccination and SARS-CoV-2 variants. Profiled with immunoSEQ multiplex PCR; TCRdb holds only in-frame clones, not every one. The sample yields hundreds of thousands of clones, around 89% seen once. Here the sequenced sample was peripheral blood, taken in a trial of Ad26.COV2.S vaccine versus placebo. The source is a person aged 18 to 59 who received the Ad26.COV2.S COVID-19 vaccine or a placebo. The CDR3 runs from the conserved cysteine through the conserved F or W. The D gene is left open where the match is weak. Not all rows give a size; the values are once, few, many and, for expanded clones, a class.

abundance	d_gene	v_gene	j_gene	CDR3aa	CDR3nt
few	NA	TRBV5-8	TRBJ2-7	CASSLGGGYEQYF	TGTGCCAGCAGCTTAGGAGGGGGGTACGAGCAGTACTTC
NA	TRBD2	TRBV11-3	TRBJ2-3	CASSSGLAGITDTQYF	TGTGCCAGCAGCTCGGGACTAGCGGGGATCACAGATACGCAGTATTTT
NA	TRBD1	TRBV15	TRBJ1-5	CATRTQGAYQPQHF	TGTGCCACCAGAACACAGGGGGCTTATCAGCCCCAGCATTTT
few	NA	TRBV5-1	TRBJ1-6	CASSPGVAGMGNSPLHF	TGCGCCAGCAGCCCTGGAGTGGCAGGGATGGGGAATTCACCCCTCCACTTT
NA	NA	TRBV12-3/TRBV12-4	TRBJ1-3	CASSPSSGNTIYF	TGTGCCAGCAGCCCGAGCTCTGGAAACACCATATATTTT
once	NA	TRBV11-2	TRBJ1-1	CASSLVTPEAFF	TGTGCCAGCAGCTTAGTTACCCCTGAAGCTTTCTTT
NA	NA	TRBV19	TRBJ2-3	CASSIIPSTDTQYF	TGTGCCAGTAGTATAATCCCGAGTACAGATACGCAGTATTTT
NA	TRBD1	TRBV3-1/TRBV3-2	TRBJ2-7	CASSPFLSGTDYYEQYF	TGTGCCAGCAGCCCCTTTCTCTCCGGGACAGATTATTACGAGCAGTACTTC
once	TRBD1	TRBV27	TRBJ2-5	CASSSQGAGETQYF	TGTGCCAGCAGTAGCCAGGGGGCCGGAGAGACCCAGTACTTC
NA	TRBD1	TRBV30	TRBJ2-1	CAWSADRVEEQFF	TGTGCCTGGAGTGCGGACAGGGTGGAGGAGCAGTTCTTC
NA	TRBD1	TRBV3-1/TRBV3-2	TRBJ2-7	CASSPTPGQGAYEQYF	TGTGCCAGCAGCCCGACTCCGGGACAGGGGGCTTACGAGCAGTACTTC
NA	NA	TRBV7-2	TRBJ2-3	CASSLPGFTDTQYF	TGTGCCAGCAGCCTCCCCGGATTCACAGATACGCAGTATTTT
NA	NA	TRBV6-5	TRBJ1-2	CASTRGGGPYYGYTF	TGTGCCAGCACTCGTGGGGGGGGCCCATACTATGGCTACACCTTC
NA	NA	TRBV19	TRBJ2-1	CASSGGVTFF	TGTGCCAGTAGTGGGGGCGTCACGTTCTTC
NA	TRBD1	TRBV5-1	TRBJ2-7	CASGDRTYEQYF	TGCGCCAGCGGGGACAGGACCTACGAGCAGTACTTC
NA	NA	TRBV19	TRBJ2-5	CASSRTEYQETQYF	TGTGCCAGTAGTAGAACAGAGTACCAAGAGACCCAGTACTTC
NA	TRBD2	TRBV9	TRBJ2-1	CASSPSGGTIYNEQFF	TGTGCCAGCAGCCCATCGGGGGGGACCATCTACAATGAGCAGTTCTTC
NA	NA	TRBV2	TRBJ1-1	CASSERGQGMGNTEAFF	TGTGCCAGCAGTGAACGGGGCCAGGGGATGGGGAACACTGAAGCTTTCTTT
NA	TRBD2	TRBV6-2/TRBV6-3	TRBJ2-3	CASSYPHGLAGGQSTDTQYF	TGTGCCAGCAGTTACCCCCACGGACTAGCGGGGGGCCAAAGCACAGATACGCAGTATTTT
NA	TRBD1	TRBV27	TRBJ1-5	CASSRGGSQPQHF	TGTGCCAGCAGCAGGGGGGGGAGTCAGCCCCAGCATTTT
once	NA	TRBV7-2	TRBJ1-5	CASSLELAAYQPQHF	TGTGCCAGCAGCTTAGAATTGGCGGCCTATCAGCCCCAGCATTTT
once	NA	TRBV15	TRBJ2-1	CATHATSQDEQFF	TGTGCCACCCACGCCACTAGCCAGGATGAGCAGTTCTTC
NA	NA	TRBV5-4	TRBJ2-1	CANFPGGSGTYNEQFF	TGTGCCAACTTCCCTGGAGGTAGCGGCACATACAATGAGCAGTTCTTC
once	TRBD2	TRBV6-5	TRBJ2-1	CASSYSAGLEMNEQFF	TGTGCCAGCAGTTACTCCGCGGGACTAGAAATGAATGAGCAGTTCTTC
NA	NA	TRBV10-1	TRBJ2-5	CASSGQAQETQYF	TGCGCCAGCAGTGGACAGGCTCAAGAGACCCAGTACTTC
NA	NA	TRBV12-3/TRBV12-4	TRBJ1-1	CGSSRQQNTEAFF	TGTGGGAGTAGCCGACAGCAAAACACTGAAGCTTTCTTT
NA	NA	TRBV10-2	TRBJ2-3	CASSELIAASTDTQYF	TGCGCCAGCAGTGAGTTAATAGCGGCTAGCACAGATACGCAGTATTTT
NA	NA	TRBV7-2	TRBJ2-3	CASSPRVRDTQYF	TGTGCCAGCAGCCCGCGGGTTCGAGATACGCAGTATTTT
NA	NA	TRBV6-4	TRBJ2-1	CASSDFLYNEQFF	TGTGCCAGCAGTGACTTCCTCTACAATGAGCAGTTCTTC
NA	NA	TRBV7-9	TRBJ2-4	CASSLARPAAGQNIQYF	TGTGCCAGCAGCTTAGCAAGGCCGGCGGCAGGGCAAAACATTCAGTACTTC
NA	NA	TRBV7-9	TRBJ2-1	CASSLSTGVNEQFF	TGTGCCAGCAGCTTATCAACGGGAGTCAATGAGCAGTTCTTC
NA	TRBD1	TRBV2	TRBJ1-3	CATNGQGGNTIYF	TGTGCCACCAACGGACAGGGCGGAAACACCATATATTTT
NA	TRBD2	TRBV15	TRBJ2-3	CATSREGLAGVMPDTQYF	TGTGCCACCAGCAGAGAGGGACTAGCGGGAGTCATGCCAGATACGCAGTATTTT
NA	NA	TRBV19	TRBJ2-2	CASSISRFTGELFF	TGTGCCAGTAGTATCTCCCGATTCACCGGGGAGCTGTTTTTT
NA	NA	TRBV11-2	TRBJ1-2	CASSSENYGYTF	TGTGCCAGCAGCTCCGAGAACTATGGCTACACCTTC
NA	TRBD2	TRBV29-1	TRBJ2-1	CSVVRLAGEESFF	TGCAGCGTTGTTAGGCTAGCGGGAGAAGAATCGTTCTTC
NA	TRBD2	TRBV5-1	TRBJ2-1	CASSSPRGLAGGPSSYNEQFF	TGCGCCAGCAGCTCGCCTAGGGGGCTAGCGGGAGGGCCGAGCTCCTACAATGAGCAGTTCTTC
NA	NA	TRBV5-1	TRBJ1-1	CASKEEVTNTEAFF	TGCGCCAGCAAGGAAGAAGTTACGAACACTGAAGCTTTCTTT
NA	TRBD1	TRBV5-1	TRBJ1-2	CASSRTDRDVSYGYTF	TGCGCCAGCAGCCGGACGGACAGGGACGTCTCCTATGGCTACACCTTC
NA	TRBD2	TRBV24-1	TRBJ2-7	CATSEAGTSSYEQYF	TGTGCCACCAGTGAGGCCGGGACTAGCTCCTACGAGCAGTACTTC
few	TRBD1	TRBV5-5	TRBJ1-2	CASSLGAGGPVGGYTF	TGTGCCAGCAGCTTGGGCGCAGGGGGGCCCGTAGGTGGCTACACCTTC
NA	NA	TRBV11-2	TRBJ1-2	CASSFRDNYGYTF	TGTGCCAGCAGTTTTAGGGACAACTATGGCTACACCTTC
NA	NA	TRBV7-9	TRBJ2-1	CASSLAAWGTYNEQFF	TGTGCCAGCAGCTTAGCAGCATGGGGGACCTACAATGAGCAGTTCTTC
NA	NA	TRBV30	TRBJ1-1	CAWSVRRQGNTEAFF	TGTGCCTGGAGTGTAAGGAGGCAGGGGAACACTGAAGCTTTCTTT
NA	TRBD2	TRBV5-5	TRBJ2-3	CASSVPGLSTDTQYF	TGTGCCAGCAGCGTCCCGGGACTAAGCACAGATACGCAGTATTTT
NA	NA	TRBV14	TRBJ1-1	CASSQPPGLLTTEAFF	TGTGCCAGCAGCCAACCGCCAGGACTCTTGACCACTGAAGCTTTCTTT
few	NA	TRBV24-1	TRBJ1-5	CATSDRDNQPQHF	TGTGCCACCAGTGACAGGGACAATCAGCCCCAGCATTTT
NA	NA	TRBV19	TRBJ1-2	CASSAGDGYGYTF	TGTGCCAGTAGTGCGGGGGATGGCTATGGCTACACCTTC
NA	NA	TRBV24-1	TRBJ2-2	CATSVSDTYTGELFF	TGTGCCACCAGTGTCTCGGACACGTACACCGGGGAGCTGTTTTTT
NA	NA	TRBV10-3	TRBJ2-5	CAISESGGPHQETQYF	TGTGCCATCAGTGAGTCGGGGGGGCCGCACCAAGAGACCCAGTACTTC